The 18 T cell receptor beta chains listed next were all sequenced from one sample in a study of PD-1 blockade in classical Hodgkin lymphoma. Time point: cycle 4 day 1 (C4D1), after less than 7 weeks of nivolumab. All patients experienced relapse after autologous stem cell transplantation, and brentuximab vedotin exposure was variable. Only in-frame clones appear in the TCRdb table, and some are missing; sequencing was by immunoSEQ multiplex PCR. The sample records approximately 26,000 clones, around 80% being singletons. Sample: peripheral blood mononuclear cells (PBMCs), taken before the fourth cycle of nivolumab. These TCRs come from a human donor with classical Hodgkin lymphoma.

The chain is built from TRBV28 and TRBJ2-7; D not certain. Trimming took 3 bases from V and 0 from J, leaving 3 bases between them. Germline lookup yields CDR1 MDHEN and CDR2 SYDVKM. CDR3 size: 12 residues. CDR3 region: CASSFGSYEQYF. The CDR3 DNA sequence: TGTGCCAGCAGTTTCGGCTCCTACGAGCAGTACTTC.

The chain joins TRBV10-3 to TRBJ2-5; D remains unclear. The germline V gene has CDR1 ENHRY and CDR2 SYGVKD. Trimming left V 0 bases short and J 5 bases short, with 7 bases between. The CDR3 is 13 amino acids. CDR3 protein: CAISESSRETQYF. The DNA for the CDR3 is TGTGCCATCAGTGAGTCTAGTAGGGAGACCCAGTACTTC.

This clone was seen a few times. The chain has TRBV5-1 and TRBJ2-1, with TRBD2 matching over 10 bases. V shed 4 bases and J 4 bases; nucleotides not matched to a gene: 5. Germline V lookup: CDR1 SGHRS, CDR2 YFSETQ. The CDR3 loop spans 15 amino acids. The CDR3 region has the DNA TGCGCCAGCAGCGAATTAGCGGGGGGTTACAATGAGCAGTTCTTC. It yields the protein CASSELAGGYNEQFF.

V gene TRBV30 combines with J gene TRBJ1-1; D remains ambiguous. Between the trimmed V and J ends, which lost 3 bases and 4 bases, there was a span of 9 bases. The V gene's germline CDR1 is GTSNPN and CDR2 SVGIG (reference sequence). The CDR3 totals 12 residues. The CDR3 DNA sequence: TGTGCCTGGAGCAGGATTGTCACTGAAGCTTTCTTT. It is translated as CAWSRIVTEAFF.

This rearrangement joins TRBV19 to TRBJ2-5; TRBD2 matches 7 bases. The CDR3 is 14 residues long. Germline trimming cut 7 bases from V and 6 bases from J; bases unmatched to any gene: 11. Germline-derived CDR1 and CDR2 are LNHDA and SQIVND (reference sequence). The CDR3 region has the DNA TGTGCCAGTAACAATGGGGGGGAGGCGAAGACCCAGTACTTC. This gives the protein CASNNGGEAKTQYF. Based on the CDR3 plus reference TRBV19 and TRBJ2-5, the full variable domain is DGGITQSPKYLFRKEGQNVTLSCEQNLNHDAMYWYRQDPGQGLRLIYYSQIVNDFQKGDIAEGYSVSREKKESFPLTVTSAQKNPTAFYLCASNNGGEAKTQYFGPGTRLLVL.

The chain employs TRBV5-1 and TRBJ2-1, with TRBD1 matching over 8 bases. With 5 bases clipped from V and 4 bases from J, the junction kept 17 bases outside the gene matches. The CDR3 has 18 amino acids. CDR1 is SGHRS and CDR2 is YFSETQ in the germline V gene. The CDR3 spells CASSRSFGTGQGYNEQFF. The CDR3 DNA follows: TGCGCCAGCAGTAGGTCCTTCGGGACAGGACAGGGATACAATGAGCAGTTCTTC.

This clone has a single count. The chain combines TRBV6-1 with TRBJ2-7, with no clear D. This CDR3 comprises 13 residues. Germline V CDR1 and CDR2: MNHNS, SASEGT. V was cut by 6 bases and J by 3 bases, with 12 bases left in between. In DNA, the CDR3 is TGTGCCAGCAGCCAAGATTGGCGCTACGAGCAGTACTTC. Protein product: CASSQDWRYEQYF.

The DNA of the CDR3 is TGCGCCAGCCTAAAATGCACAGGGATACAAGAGACCCAGTACTTC. It codes for CASLKCTGIQETQYF. The chain employs TRBV23-1 and TRBJ2-5; TRBD1 might be the D (6 bases). TRBV23-1 is an ORF; its function is uncertain. V was clipped by 8 bases and J by 2 bases, with 18 bases between them. CDR3 length: 15 residues.

The chain links TRBV11-3 to TRBJ2-7; D is unclear. V gave up 1 base and J gave up 0 bases, with 4 bases separating them. The CDR3 is made up of 13 amino acids. The germline CDR1 and CDR2 sequences are SGHNT and YENEEA. The CDR3 coding sequence is TGTGCCAGCAGCTTAGGACCCTCCTACGAGCAGTACTTC. Translated: CASSLGPSYEQYF.

This clone was seen a few times. The J gene is TRBJ1-2, the V gene TRBV7-2; the D gene is possibly TRBD1 (5 bases). Germline assignment: CDR1 SGHTA and CDR2 FQGNSA. CDR3 length: 15 residues. V shed 1 base and J shed 3 bases, with 12 bases lying between them. CDR3 sequence: CASSLVDDRYYGYTF. The CDR3 region has the DNA TGTGCCAGCAGCTTAGTGGATGACAGATACTATGGCTACACCTTC.

The gene calls are TRBV19 and TRBJ2-5; TRBD2 is a possible D gene (6 bases). CDR3 length equals 14 residues. V was shortened by 4 bases and J by 6 bases, with 15 bases between the two germline ends. Germline V CDR1 and CDR2: LNHDA, SQIVND (reference sequence). The CDR3 coding sequence is TGTGCCAGTAGTACCACTAGCTCCGGAAAGACCCAGTACTTC. Translating gives CASSTTSSGKTQYF.

The V call is TRBV7-2, the J call TRBJ2-6; D might be TRBD1 (5 bases). Germline CDR1 is SGHTA and CDR2 is FQGNSA. The CDR3 totals 17 residues. Trimming removed 7 bases at V and 3 bases at J, with 19 bases between. The CDR3 DNA is TGTGCCAGCACCAAGGGGCAGCGCCTTAATGGGGCCAACGTCCTGACTTTC. Residues: CASTKGQRLNGANVLTF.

The count of this clone is one. The J gene is TRBJ1-5, the V gene TRBV7-8; no definite D call. The CDR3 is 14 residues long. Trimming removed 5 bases at V and 4 bases at J, with 12 bases between. In germline, CDR1 is SGHVS, CDR2 FQNEAQ. CDR3 region: CASSLSALNQPQHF. The DNA for the CDR3 is TGTGCCAGCAGCCTCTCGGCTTTAAATCAGCCCCAGCATTTT.

The V gene is TRBV19, the J gene TRBJ2-3; TRBD1 matches 7 bases. The CDR3 loop spans 17 amino acids. J gave up 1 base and V 3 bases, and 10 bases lay outside the gene matches. Germline V CDR1 and CDR2: LNHDA, SQIVND (reference sequence). In DNA, the CDR3 is TGTGCCAGTAGTATTCCCTCCGGGACAGCTGGCACAGATACGCAGTATTTT. As protein: CASSIPSGTAGTDTQYF.

This sequence joins TRBV14 and TRBJ2-7; no clear D. Trimming stripped 0 bases from V and 8 bases from J, with 20 bases between. The CDR3 is 16 amino acids. Germline loops: CDR1 SGHDN, CDR2 FVKESK. The DNA of the CDR3 is TGTGCCAGCAGCCAAGATGTCACAGCCGTCCTACGAAAGCAGTACTTC. Amino acid sequence: CASSQDVTAVLRKQYF.

V and J are TRBV18 and TRBJ1-2, with D unresolved. Germline V gene data show CDR1 as KGHSH and CDR2 as LQKENI. The CDR3 is made up of 12 amino acids. V dropped 6 bases and J dropped 6 bases, with 11 bases sitting between them. The CDR3 region has the DNA TGTGCCAGCTCCCGGACGGCCGATGGCTACACCTTC. It codes for CASSRTADGYTF.

The chain has TRBV6-1 and TRBJ1-2, with 9 bases that match TRBD1. The CDR3 consists of 14 residues. V shed 8 bases, J shed 4 bases, and the junction held 8 bases outside the gene matches. Germline CDR1 and CDR2: MNHNS and SASEGT. DNA for the CDR3: TGTGCCAGCGAATGGGGACAGGGCGTCTATGGCTACACCTTC. Protein: CASEWGQGVYGYTF.

V gene TRBV7-9 combines with J gene TRBJ2-2, with D hard to call. The CDR3 runs 17 residues. Germline CDR1 SEHNR, CDR2 FQNEAQ (reference sequence). The V and J ends lost 2 bases and 3 bases respectively, with 16 bases between them. The CDR3 nucleotides read TGTGCCAGCAGCTTACAGAGGCCAATAAGCCACACCGGGGAGCTGTTTTTT. Translation gives CASSLQRPISHTGELFF.